The clone carrying this T cell receptor (beta chain) was seen only once. This record belongs to a study of blood T cell repertoires in COVID-19. Study-level information: COVID-19 samples from acute and convalescent phases originated in the United States, Italy and Spain. T cells, B-cell-depleted T cells, or PBMCs provided the cDNA or gDNA that served as material.

Under the authors' procedure: Reference gene primer amplification gave nucleated cell count estimates. Some clones are missing from TCRdb's copy, which holds only in-frame ones; the method was immunoSEQ multiplex PCR. Clone size and V and J calls were adopted from that table, with D and trimming inferred from the DNA. The sample includes about 200,000 clones, 83% of them seen just once. The ends lost 1 base at V and 5 bases at J; junction bases unmatched: 3. Germline CDR1 and CDR2: KGHDR and SFDVKD. CDR3 length: 16 residues. The TCR originated in a woman in her 40s with active or convalescent COVID-19. Sequencing was carried out using peripheral blood. V usage is TRBV24-1 and J usage is TRBJ2-5; 13 nucleotides agree with TRBD2. CDR3 loop: CATSDFGLAGVETQYF. CDR3 DNA: TGTGCCACCAGTGATTTCGGACTAGCGGGAGTGGAGACCCAGTACTTC.